These 3 T cell receptor beta chains originate from one sample sequenced in a study of blood T cell repertoires in COVID-19. This table comes from immunoSEQ multiplex PCR, and its TCRdb copy is limited to in-frame clones, with some not included. The sample consists of about 420,000 clones, around 90% of them appearing once. Material: peripheral blood. The receptors shown here come from a man aged 18 to 35 with COVID-19, enrolled during active disease.

The gene calls are TRBV13 and TRBJ1-6, with TRBD1 identical over 7 bases. CDR3 length: 14 amino acids. V was pared by 2 bases and J by 6 bases, with 1 base of the junction left unmatched. CDR1 and CDR2 (germline): PRHDT, FYEKMQ (reference sequence). In DNA form, the CDR3 reads TGTGCCAGCAGCTTATACAGGGGTAATTCACCCCTCCACTTT. Residues: CASSLYRGNSPLHF. Full variable domain (rest looked up from reference TRBV13 and TRBJ1-6): AAGVIQSPRHLIKEKRETATLKCYPIPRHDTVYWYQQGPGQDPQFLISFYEKMQSDKGSIPDRFSAQQFSDYHSELNMSSLELGDSALYFCASSLYRGNSPLHFGNGTRLTVT.

This chain links TRBV7-9 with TRBJ1-1; a weak D match, TRBD1 (6 bases). The V and J ends lost 1 base and 1 base respectively, with 7 bases between them. This CDR3 comprises 14 residues. Germline CDR1 and CDR2: SEHNR and FQNEAQ (reference sequence). The CDR3 nucleotides are TGTGCCAGCAGCTTAGGGACAGCGAACACTGAAGCTTTCTTT. This translates into CASSLGTANTEAFF.

The chain has TRBV11-2 and TRBJ2-7; 7 bases are a match to TRBD1. V shed 5 bases and J 7 bases; nucleotides not matched to a gene: 17. Germline CDR1 and CDR2: SGHAT and FQNNGV. CDR3 size: 16 residues. The CDR3 reads CASSARTGVVSREQYF. The CDR3 nucleotides are TGTGCCAGCAGCGCCCGTACAGGGGTCGTTTCTAGGGAGCAGTACTTC.